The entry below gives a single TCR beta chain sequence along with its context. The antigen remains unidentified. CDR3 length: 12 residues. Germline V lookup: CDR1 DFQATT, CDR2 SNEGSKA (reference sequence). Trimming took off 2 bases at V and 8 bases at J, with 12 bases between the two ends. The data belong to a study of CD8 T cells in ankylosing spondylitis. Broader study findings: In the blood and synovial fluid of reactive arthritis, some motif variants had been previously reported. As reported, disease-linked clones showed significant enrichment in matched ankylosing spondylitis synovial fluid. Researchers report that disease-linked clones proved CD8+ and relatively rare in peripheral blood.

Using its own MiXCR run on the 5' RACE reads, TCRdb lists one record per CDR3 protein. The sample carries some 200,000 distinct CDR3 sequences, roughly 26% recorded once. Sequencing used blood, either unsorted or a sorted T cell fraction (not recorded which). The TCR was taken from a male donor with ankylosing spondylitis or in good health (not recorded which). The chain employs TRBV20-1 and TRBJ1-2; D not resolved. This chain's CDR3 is CSARLLGGGYTF. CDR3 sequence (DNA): TGCAGTGCTAGACTCTTGGGCGGGGGCTACACCTTC.